This is a list of T cell receptor beta chains from one sample in a study of OX40 agonist ivuxolimab in advanced cancers. Method: immunoSEQ multiplex PCR; TCRdb's copy keeps in-frame clones and lacks some. The repertoire holds 85,000 to 100,000 clones, more than 70% seen once, with roughly 4.5% in the top ten. The source was CD4+ or CD8+ T cells sorted from blood, collected in a trial of the OX40 agonist ivuxolimab. Receptors were obtained from an adult with an advanced solid tumor such as melanoma, head and neck, liver or kidney cancer. Each CDR3 is given without its conserved first and last residue. Fields, in order: V gene, J gene, CDR3 protein.

V gene: TRBV2
J gene: TRBJ1-1
CDR3 protein: ASMAWGNTEAF

V gene: TRBV5-5
J gene: TRBJ1-1
CDR3 protein: ASSWGQRNTEAF

V gene: TRBV5-1
J gene: TRBJ2-3
CDR3 protein: ASSAVGFGTDTQY

V gene: TRBV7-2
J gene: TRBJ1-3
CDR3 protein: ASSLETATGNTIY

V gene: TRBV29-1
J gene: TRBJ1-1
CDR3 protein: SAAGDHDTEAF

V gene: TRBV6-5
J gene: TRBJ2-2
CDR3 protein: ASSYYLDNPGELF

V gene: TRBV10-3
J gene: TRBJ2-5
CDR3 protein: AISQEQETQY

V gene: TRBV19
J gene: TRBJ1-1
CDR3 protein: ASSARQSPNTEAF

V gene: TRBV30
J gene: TRBJ2-3
CDR3 protein: AYNRGSDTQY

V gene: TRBV6-1
J gene: TRBJ1-5
CDR3 protein: ASSSDRNQPQH

V gene: TRBV6-1
J gene: TRBJ2-3
CDR3 protein: ASSVSWGGADTQY

V gene: TRBV6-4
J gene: TRBJ2-1
CDR3 protein: ASSDAHTDEQF

V gene: TRBV6-1
J gene: TRBJ1-4
CDR3 protein: ASGEPGQGNEKLF

V gene: TRBV28
J gene: TRBJ2-3
CDR3 protein: ASSSEGTSGTDTQY

V gene: TRBV25-1
J gene: TRBJ2-3
CDR3 protein: ASSSYEAGATDTQY

V gene: TRBV29-1
J gene: TRBJ2-2
CDR3 protein: SVDSGTGELF

V gene: TRBV4-3
J gene: TRBJ2-1
CDR3 protein: ASSQVDRNEQF

V gene: TRBV9
J gene: TRBJ1-1
CDR3 protein: ASSVGGDRAKNTEAF

V gene: TRBV5-6
J gene: TRBJ1-2
CDR3 protein: ASRTIIGQGGHYGYT

V gene: TRBV19
J gene: TRBJ2-3
CDR3 protein: ASSPQGVTDTQY

V gene: TRBV5-1
J gene: TRBJ1-1
CDR3 protein: ASSDGRGGTEAF

V gene: TRBV7-3
J gene: TRBJ2-7
CDR3 protein: ASSSQGGGEQY

V gene: TRBV19
J gene: TRBJ2-1
CDR3 protein: ASSIIARTSPSSYNEQF

V gene: TRBV19
J gene: TRBJ1-4
CDR3 protein: ASSNRRDEKLF

V gene: TRBV5-4
J gene: TRBJ2-1
CDR3 protein: ASSLDLAGVGSYNEQF

V gene: TRBV11-2
J gene: TRBJ1-3
CDR3 protein: ASSLMSGGIGSGNTIY

V gene: TRBV2
J gene: TRBJ2-7
CDR3 protein: ASSISGTVSYEQY

V gene: TRBV6-5
J gene: TRBJ1-5
CDR3 protein: ASTSIRGNQPQH

V gene: TRBV4-3
J gene: TRBJ2-2
CDR3 protein: ASSQGASGGTNTGELF

V gene: TRBV19
J gene: TRBJ1-1
CDR3 protein: ASSIDSGGTEAF

V gene: TRBV5-4
J gene: TRBJ1-1
CDR3 protein: ASSLQGYGTEAF

V gene: TRBV28
J gene: TRBJ2-1
CDR3 protein: ASSYRGQYNEQF

V gene: TRBV5-4
J gene: TRBJ2-3
CDR3 protein: ASSLAAGGDTQY

V gene: TRBV5-1
J gene: .
CDR3 protein: ASSPLGPYEQY

V gene: TRBV27
J gene: TRBJ1-2
CDR3 protein: ASSGQARDGYT

V gene: TRBV6-1
J gene: TRBJ1-2
CDR3 protein: ASRPDRAGGYT

V gene: TRBV18
J gene: TRBJ2-3
CDR3 protein: ASSPPLAGGSTDTQY

V gene: TRBV7-9
J gene: TRBJ2-7
CDR3 protein: ASSPLYEQY

V gene: TRBV30
J gene: TRBJ2-7
CDR3 protein: AWSAFRRDRGAEQY

V gene: TRBV11-2
J gene: TRBJ2-5
CDR3 protein: ASSLDRLQETQY

V gene: TRBV29-1
J gene: TRBJ2-3
CDR3 protein: SVRPSTDTQY

V gene: TRBV28
J gene: TRBJ2-1
CDR3 protein: ASSLTPNEQF

V gene: TRBV7-9
J gene: TRBJ1-2
CDR3 protein: ASSSTGGYGYT

V gene: TRBV10-1
J gene: TRBJ2-2
CDR3 protein: ASSDPGTAYGTGELF

V gene: TRBV5-1
J gene: TRBJ2-2
CDR3 protein: ASMATGELF

V gene: TRBV27
J gene: TRBJ1-2
CDR3 protein: ASKAGGNYGYT

V gene: TRBV27
J gene: TRBJ1-2
CDR3 protein: ASSLTGGNYGYT

V gene: TRBV19
J gene: TRBJ2-2
CDR3 protein: ASSTSGRAPGELF

V gene: TRBV11-2
J gene: TRBJ2-5
CDR3 protein: ASSPGTSTTQETQY

V gene: TRBV19
J gene: TRBJ2-1
CDR3 protein: ASSIGNGRPYNEQF

V gene: TRBV5-1
J gene: TRBJ2-1
CDR3 protein: ASSLTFTSGGIYNEQF

V gene: TRBV5-1
J gene: TRBJ2-2
CDR3 protein: ASSKNQGQGISGSLTGELF

V gene: TRBV11-3
J gene: TRBJ2-3
CDR3 protein: ASSLVTGSDTQY